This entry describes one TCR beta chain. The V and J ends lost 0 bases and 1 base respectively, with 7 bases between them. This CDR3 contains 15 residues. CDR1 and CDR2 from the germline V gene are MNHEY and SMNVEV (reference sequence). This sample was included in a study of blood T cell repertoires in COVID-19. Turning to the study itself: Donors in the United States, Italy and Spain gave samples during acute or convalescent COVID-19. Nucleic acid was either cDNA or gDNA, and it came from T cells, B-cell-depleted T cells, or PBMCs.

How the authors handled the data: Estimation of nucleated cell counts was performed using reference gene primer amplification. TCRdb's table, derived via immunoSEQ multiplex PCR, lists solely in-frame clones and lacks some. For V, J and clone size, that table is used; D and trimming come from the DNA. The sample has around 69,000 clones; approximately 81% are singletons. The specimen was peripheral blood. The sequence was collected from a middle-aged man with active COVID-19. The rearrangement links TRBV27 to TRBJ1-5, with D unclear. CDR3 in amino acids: CASSLSFSSNQPQHF. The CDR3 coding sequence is TGTGCCAGCAGTTTATCGTTCTCGAGCAATCAGCCCCAGCATTTT.